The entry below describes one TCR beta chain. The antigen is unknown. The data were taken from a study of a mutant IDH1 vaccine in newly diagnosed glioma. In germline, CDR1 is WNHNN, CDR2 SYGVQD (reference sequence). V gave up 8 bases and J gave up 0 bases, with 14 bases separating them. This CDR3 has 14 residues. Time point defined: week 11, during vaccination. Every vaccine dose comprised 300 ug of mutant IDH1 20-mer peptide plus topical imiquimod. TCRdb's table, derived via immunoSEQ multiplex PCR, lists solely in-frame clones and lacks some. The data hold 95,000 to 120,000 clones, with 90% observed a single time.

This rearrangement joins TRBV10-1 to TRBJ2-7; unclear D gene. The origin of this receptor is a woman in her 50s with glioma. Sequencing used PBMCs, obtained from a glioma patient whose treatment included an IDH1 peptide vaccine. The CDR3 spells CASRSEFSSYEQYF. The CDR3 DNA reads TGCGCCAGCCGAAGCGAATTTAGCTCCTACGAGCAGTACTTC.